Below, 20 T cell receptor beta chains from the same sample are listed, as sequenced in a study of T cell responses to AZD1222 COVID-19 vaccine. Data came from immunoSEQ multiplex PCR; TCRdb stores just in-frame clones and leaves some out. Altogether 100,000 to 150,000 clones are present, roughly nine tenths being singletons, with the ten largest covering 5.5% to 7%. The sample was peripheral blood, taken on day 0 of AZD1222 vaccination. The receptors derive from an adult in good health.

This chain joins TRBV10-2 and TRBJ2-5; 9 bases align to TRBD1. The junction had 8 bases not matched to a gene; V was cut back by 4 bases and J by 5 bases. CDR1 is WSHSY and CDR2 is SAAADI in the germline V gene. CDR3 length equals 15 residues. CDR3 region: CASSGDRDFWETQYF. The DNA for the CDR3 is TGCGCCAGCAGTGGGGACAGGGATTTTTGGGAGACCCAGTACTTC.

The V call is TRBV6-2 or TRBV6-3, the J call TRBJ1-1; the D is unclear. The CDR3 runs to 14 residues. V shed 4 bases and J shed 4 bases, with 13 bases lying between them. CDR1 MNHEY and CDR2 SVGEGT come from the germline V gene. CDR3 region: CASSSPGGITEAFF. CDR3 sequence (DNA): TGTGCCAGCAGTTCCCCGGGAGGGATCACTGAAGCTTTCTTT.

The table lists this clone with a few counts. The chain uses TRBV7-2 and TRBJ1-2; 9 bases match TRBD1. V lost 2 bases to trimming and J lost 5 bases; unmatched junction nucleotides: 3. The germline CDR1 and CDR2 sequences are SGHTA and FQGNSA. The CDR3 sequence is 14 residues long. CDR3: CASSLSGTGYGYTF. CDR3 sequence (DNA): TGTGCCAGCAGCTTAAGTGGGACAGGGTATGGCTACACCTTC.

V is TRBV5-1 and J is TRBJ2-7; a possible D gene is TRBD1 (6 bases). The V end lost 1 base, the J end lost 5 bases, and 13 bases lay between the germline ends. Germline loops: CDR1 SGHRS, CDR2 YFSETQ. This CDR3 has 14 amino acids. This CDR3 is CASSLNQGTNEQYF. The CDR3 DNA reads TGCGCCAGCAGCTTGAACCAGGGGACCAACGAGCAGTACTTC.

The chain uses TRBV7-9 and TRBJ2-1; 7 bases agree with TRBD1. Germline V gene sequence: CDR1 SEHNR, CDR2 FQNEAQ (reference sequence). The CDR3 is 16 amino acids. V lost 5 bases, J lost 0 bases, and 7 bases stayed unmatched. The CDR3, as DNA: TGTGCCAGCAGCGGCCACAGGGGAAGCTCCTACAATGAGCAGTTCTTC. This encodes CASSGHRGSSYNEQFF.

This clone has only one observation. Other DNA sequences in the same sample also yield this CDR3. This rearrangement joins TRBV5-1 to TRBJ1-4; D is perhaps TRBD1 (6 bases). Germline V gene lookup returns CDR1 SGHRS and CDR2 YFSETQ. This CDR3 region has 14 residues. Trimming removed 0 bases from V and 4 bases from J, with 7 bases in between. The chain's CDR3 is CASSLEGVNEKLFF. CDR3 in DNA: TGCGCCAGCAGCTTGGAGGGGGTTAATGAAAAACTGTTTTTT. Full variable domain (remainder filled in from reference TRBV5-1 and TRBJ1-4): KAGVTQTPRYLIKTRGQQVTLSCSPISGHRSVSWYQQTPGQGLQFLFEYFSETQRNKGNFPGRFSGRQFSNSRSEMNVSTLELGDSALYLCASSLEGVNEKLFFGSGTQLSVL.

This clone was observed at least ten times. This chain joins TRBV5-6 and TRBJ2-2, with unresolved D. Trimming left V 1 base short and J 2 bases short, with 9 bases between. This CDR3 has 15 amino acids. CDR1 and CDR2 from the germline V gene are SGHDT and YYEEEE. In nucleotides, the CDR3 is TGTGCCAGCAGCTTGAAGGGCAGAAACACCGGGGAGCTGTTTTTT. Translated: CASSLKGRNTGELFF.

This clone has a handful of counts. The chain has TRBV6-1 and TRBJ2-3; 9 positions match TRBD2. CDR1 and CDR2 from the germline V gene are MNHNS and SASEGT. The CDR3 loop spans 15 amino acids. Losses at the gene ends were 1 base for V and 1 base for J; bases not matched to a gene: 0. The CDR3 protein is CASSEERGGTDTQYF. The DNA for the CDR3 is TGTGCCAGCAGTGAAGAGCGGGGGGGCACAGATACGCAGTATTTT.

CDR3 region: CASSRRPGQGVGSPLHF. The CDR3 DNA reads TGTGCCAGCAGTCGTAGACCGGGACAGGGGGTTGGTTCACCCCTCCACTTT. The V and J genes are TRBV6-6 and TRBJ1-6, with 11 bases identical to TRBD1. Trimming took 5 bases from V and 9 from J; bases not matched to a gene: 12. The CDR3 is made up of 17 amino acids. Germline V gene lookup returns CDR1 MNHNY and CDR2 SVGAGI (reference sequence).

The chain joins TRBV2 to TRBJ1-5; 8 nucleotides line up with TRBD1. This CDR3 region has 13 residues. Losses at the gene ends were 8 bases for V and 2 bases for J; bases not matched to a gene: 2. Germline V lookup: CDR1 SNHLY, CDR2 FYNNEI. Here the CDR3 DNA reads TGTGCCAGCGGGACAGGCGGCAATCAGCCCCAGCATTTT. Its protein product is CASGTGGNQPQHF. Filled out from reference TRBV2 and TRBJ1-5, the complete variable domain reads EPEVTQTPSHQVTQMGQEVILRCVPISNHLYFYWYRQILGQKVEFLVSFYNNEISEKSEIFDDQFSVERPDGSNFTLKIRSTKLEDSAMYFCASGTGGNQPQHFGDGTRLSIL.

CDR3 residues: CASDAGAGKKAFF. The CDR3 bases are TGTGCCAGTGATGCGGGGGCGGGTAAAAAAGCTTTCTTT. The genes are TRBV19 and TRBJ1-1; tentative D call: TRBD1 (6 bases). The V gene lost 8 bases and the J gene lost 9 bases, with 19 bases spanning the gap. Germline V lookup: CDR1 LNHDA, CDR2 SQIVND (reference sequence). The CDR3 is 13 amino acids.

V is TRBV7-9 and J is TRBJ1-3; 8 bases match TRBD1. Germline V gene data show CDR1 as SEHNR and CDR2 as FQNEAQ (reference sequence). V shed 2 bases, J shed 3 bases, and the junction held 6 bases outside the gene matches. There are 16 residues in the CDR3. CDR3 amino acids: CASSLLQGASGNTIYF. CDR3 coding DNA: TGTGCCAGCAGCTTACTGCAGGGGGCGAGTGGAAACACCATATATTTT. Together with reference TRBV7-9 and TRBJ1-3, the CDR3 gives the full variable domain: DTGVSQNPRHKITKRGQNVTFRCDPISEHNRLYWYRQTLGQGPEFLTYFQNEAQLEKSRLLSDRFSAERPKGSFSTLEIQRTEQGDSAMYLCASSLLQGASGNTIYFGEGSWLTVV.

This chain connects TRBV4-3 to TRBJ1-1; no reliable D call. This CDR3 has 13 residues. Trimming removed 0 bases at V and 4 bases at J, with 6 bases between. Germline-derived CDR1 and CDR2 are LGHNA and YSLEER. CDR3 DNA sequence: TGCGCCAGCAGCCAAGATAAAGGCACTGAAGCTTTCTTT. This translates into CASSQDKGTEAFF.

The rearrangement uses TRBV15 and TRBJ2-2, with D perhaps TRBD2 (6 bases). The CDR3 runs to 15 residues. Germline CDR1 and CDR2: LNHNV and YYDKDF (reference sequence). Trimming took 8 bases from V and 4 from J, leaving 17 bases between them. The CDR3 loop is CATGRGRRSTGELFF. Here the CDR3 DNA reads TGTGCCACCGGGCGGGGACGGAGATCCACCGGGGAGCTGTTTTTT.

This rearrangement joins TRBV18 to TRBJ2-5, with D perhaps TRBD1 or TRBD2 (6 bases each). Trimming pared 6 bases from V and 5 bases from J, leaving 16 bases between. CDR3 length: 14 amino acids. CDR1 is KGHSH and CDR2 is LQKENI in the germline V gene. The CDR3 region has the DNA TGTGCCAGCTCTAGCCGGGGGCCCGCGGAGACCCAGTACTTC. Its protein is CASSSRGPAETQYF.

The V gene is TRBV5-1, the J gene TRBJ1-2; perhaps TRBD1 as D (6 bases). Per the germline V gene, CDR1 is SGHRS and CDR2 is YFSETQ. Between the trimmed V and J ends, which lost 0 bases and 4 bases, there was a span of 13 bases. This CDR3 comprises 15 residues. The CDR3 sequence: CASSLAPGQIYGYTF. In DNA form, the CDR3 reads TGCGCCAGCAGCTTGGCCCCCGGACAGATCTATGGCTACACCTTC.

This clone has only a few counts. The chain joins TRBV30 to TRBJ1-2, with 8 bases aligning to TRBD1. Unmatched junction bases numbered 10, after V lost 7 bases and J lost 0 bases. Germline V gives CDR1 GTSNPN, CDR2 SVGIG (reference sequence). The CDR3 is made up of 15 amino acids. The CDR3 sequence: CAYIGQGRTNYGYTF. CDR3 DNA sequence: TGTGCCTACATAGGACAGGGCCGGACTAACTATGGCTACACCTTC.

This rearrangement joins TRBV7-9 to TRBJ1-1; TRBD1 aligns across 10 bases. From germline, CDR1 is SEHNR and CDR2 FQNEAQ (reference sequence). V was clipped by 3 bases and J by 4 bases; unmatched bases: 5. The CDR3 runs 15 residues. The CDR3 here is CASSFSDRGSTEAFF. For the CDR3, the DNA is TGTGCCAGCAGCTTCTCGGACAGGGGGAGCACTGAAGCTTTCTTT.

This chain links TRBV7-3 with TRBJ1-1; D may be TRBD1 (6 bases). The germline CDR1 and CDR2 sequences are SGHTA and FQGTGA. The CDR3 has 12 residues. V lost 5 bases to trimming and J lost 11 bases, with 15 bases between them. CDR3 residues: CASSHEGGSAFF. The CDR3 bases are TGTGCCAGCAGCCACGAAGGGGGATCGGCTTTCTTT.

The chain recombines TRBV14 with TRBJ2-3, with D tentatively TRBD2 (5 bases). Germline CDR1 is SGHDN and CDR2 is FVKESK. The CDR3 is made up of 15 amino acids. Trimming took 0 bases from V and 4 from J, leaving 11 bases between them. The CDR3 DNA sequence: TGTGCCAGCAGCCAAGATAACCGGCGGGCAGATACGCAGTATTTT. Protein product: CASSQDNRRADTQYF.